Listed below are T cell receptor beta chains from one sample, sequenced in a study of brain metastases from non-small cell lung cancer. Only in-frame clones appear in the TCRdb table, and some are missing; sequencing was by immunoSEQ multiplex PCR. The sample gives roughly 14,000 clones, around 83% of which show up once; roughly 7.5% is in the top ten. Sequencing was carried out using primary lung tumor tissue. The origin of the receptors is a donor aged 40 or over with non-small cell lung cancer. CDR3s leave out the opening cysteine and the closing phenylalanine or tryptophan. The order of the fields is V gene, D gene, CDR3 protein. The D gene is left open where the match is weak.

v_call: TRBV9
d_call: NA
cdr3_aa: ASSVVEGSGYT

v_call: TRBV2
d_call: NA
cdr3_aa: ASRRKGVTNTEAF

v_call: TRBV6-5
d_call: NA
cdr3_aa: ASTRRNTGELF

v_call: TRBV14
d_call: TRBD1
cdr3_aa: ASSQDLMGQGDQETQY

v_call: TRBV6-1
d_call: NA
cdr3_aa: ASSDGHTNEKLF

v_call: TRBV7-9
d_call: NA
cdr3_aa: AGLETLNTEAF

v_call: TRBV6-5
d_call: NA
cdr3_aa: ASSYSWGSTDTQY

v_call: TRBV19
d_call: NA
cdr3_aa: ASGTPPGG

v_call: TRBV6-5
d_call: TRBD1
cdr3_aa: ASSYSNRGGGYT

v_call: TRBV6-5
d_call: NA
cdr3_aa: ASSYGTHLEQY